This T cell receptor beta chain was captured in a study of OX40 agonist ivuxolimab in advanced cancers. V trimming: 4 bases; J trimming: 3 bases; junction bases outside the gene matches: 10. Germline CDR1 SGHTS, CDR2 YDEGEE. The CDR3 spans 16 residues. Here immunoSEQ multiplex PCR was the method, and the copy in TCRdb shows in-frame clones only, minus some. The sample records approximately 79,000 clones, 80% to 90% being singletons. The chain employs TRBV5-8 and TRBJ2-5, with 9 positions matching TRBD2. The source was CD4+ or CD8+ T cells sorted from blood, collected in a trial of the OX40 agonist ivuxolimab. The source is an adult with an advanced solid tumor such as melanoma, head and neck, liver or kidney cancer. In DNA form, the CDR3 reads TGTGCCAGCAGCGAAGGAGATAGCGGGGGTAAAGAGACCCAGTACTTC. Encoded protein: CASSEGDSGGKETQYF.